Each of the 29 T cell receptor beta chains below was sequenced from the same sample in a study of a mutant IDH1 vaccine in newly diagnosed glioma. Documented time point: week 5, during vaccination. Each vaccine dose was 300 ug of mutant IDH1 20-mer peptide, with topical imiquimod. These receptors have no known antigen. The table came from immunoSEQ multiplex PCR; TCRdb's copy has only in-frame clones and leaves some out. The repertoire includes around 50,000 clones, approximately 90% of them detected once, and roughly 4.8% sits in the top ten. This material consisted of PBMCs, taken from a glioma patient whose treatment included an IDH1 peptide vaccine. These receptors were collected from a woman between 40 and 50 years old with glioma.

V and J are TRBV5-1 and TRBJ1-4; TRBD1 matches at 11 bases. Losses at the gene ends were 4 bases for V and 5 bases for J; bases not matched to a gene: 7. From germline, CDR1 is SGHRS and CDR2 YFSETQ. CDR3 size: 16 residues. CDR3 sequence (DNA): TGCGCCAGCAGCCCAGGGACAGGGGGTCCCAATGAAAAACTGTTTTTT. It translates to CASSPGTGGPNEKLFF.

A remark on this clone: One end of the junction does not line up with germline, which may come from a read error. The CDR3 region has the DNA TGTGCCAGCAGCCCCCTCTGGAACTCTGAAGCTTTCTTT. Protein: CASSPLWNSEAFF. V and J are TRBV7-9 and TRBJ1-1; D is ambiguous. This CDR3 region has 13 residues. From germline, CDR1 is SEHNR and CDR2 FQNEAQ (reference sequence).

The chain combines TRBV28 with TRBJ1-2; D remains ambiguous. The V gene lost 6 bases and the J gene lost 0 bases, with 2 bases spanning the gap. The CDR3 has 11 amino acids. In germline, CDR1 is MDHEN, CDR2 SYDVKM. CDR3 nucleotide sequence: TGTGCCAGCAGCTCTAACTATGGCTACACCTTC. As protein: CASSSNYGYTF.

The genes are TRBV15 and TRBJ2-5; TRBD1 agrees at 8 bases. CDR1 is LNHNV, CDR2 YYDKDF, per germline (reference sequence). J was trimmed by 0 bases and V by 1 base; bases with no gene match: 4. This CDR3 region has 16 residues. The CDR3 sequence: CATSRVGTGYQETQYF. The CDR3 nucleotides are TGTGCCACCAGCAGAGTTGGGACAGGATACCAAGAGACCCAGTACTTC.

The chain carries TRBV6-6 and TRBJ2-7, with TRBD2 identical over 11 bases. This CDR3 is 14 amino acids long. Germline assignment: CDR1 MNHNY and CDR2 SVGAGI (reference sequence). Trimming at V came to 5 bases and at J to 7 bases, leaving 7 bases not matched to a gene. CDR3 DNA: TGTGCCAGCAGTCGAGACACTAGCGGGGGTGAGCAGTACTTC. Translated, it gives CASSRDTSGGEQYF.

V gene TRBV6-5 combines with J gene TRBJ2-5; D is possibly TRBD2 (6 bases). The germline V gene has CDR1 MNHEY and CDR2 SVGAGI. There are 14 residues in the CDR3. Trimming removed 5 bases at V and 5 bases at J, with 15 bases between. The CDR3 bases are TGTGCCAGCAGTATGGGACTTCGGAGGGAGACCCAGTACTTC. It is translated as CASSMGLRRETQYF.

The genes are TRBV16 and TRBJ2-7; the match to TRBD1 covers 10 bases. Per the germline V gene, CDR1 is KGHSY and CDR2 is FQNENV. The length of the CDR3 is 16 residues. The junction had 8 bases not matched to a gene; V was cut back by 1 base and J by 5 bases. Here the CDR3 DNA reads TGTGCCAGCAGCCAATTGGGAGGGACAGGGGTCCACGAGCAGTACTTC. Translating gives CASSQLGGTGVHEQYF.

A single count supports this clone. Here the CDR3 reads CASSASTAYEQYF. CDR3 sequence (DNA): TGCGCCAGCAGTGCGAGTACGGCCTACGAGCAGTACTTC. The genes are TRBV10-1 and TRBJ2-7; D unresolved. V was pared by 4 bases and J by 2 bases, with 9 bases between. In germline, CDR1 is WNHNN, CDR2 SYGVQD (reference sequence). This CDR3 is 13 amino acids long.

This sequence joins TRBV4-1 and TRBJ2-3; no clear D gene. V dropped 2 bases and J dropped 4 bases, with 13 bases sitting between them. CDR1 MGHRA and CDR2 YSYEKL come from the germline V gene. The length of the CDR3 is 15 residues. CDR3 region: CASSQSLTAADTQYF. The CDR3 DNA reads as TGCGCCAGCAGCCAAAGTCTAACTGCCGCAGATACGCAGTATTTT.

A few counts support this clone. The chain has TRBV13 and TRBJ2-2; maybe TRBD1 (6 bases). Trimming shortened V by 5 bases and J by 4 bases, and 14 bases separated the two germline ends. Per germline, CDR1 PRHDT and CDR2 FYEKMQ (reference sequence). CDR3 size: 15 residues. CDR3 residues: CASSPNTGSTGELFF. In DNA, the CDR3 is TGTGCCAGCAGCCCAAATACAGGGAGCACCGGGGAGCTGTTTTTT.

This clone was seen only once. The chain uses TRBV7-8 and TRBJ1-5, with 8 bases matching TRBD1. V was pared by 5 bases and J by 5 bases, with 11 bases of the junction left unmatched. Germline CDR1 is SGHVS and CDR2 is FQNEAQ. CDR3 length equals 16 residues. The CDR3: CASSAKPGGADQPQHF. The CDR3 DNA is TGTGCCAGCAGCGCAAAGCCAGGGGGCGCGGATCAGCCCCAGCATTTT.

The V gene is TRBV4-2, the J gene TRBJ1-2; D not resolved. Germline CDR1 and CDR2: LGHNA and YNFKEQ. CDR3 length: 15 amino acids. The V end was cut by 0 bases, the J end by 7 bases, with 15 bases between. The CDR3 nucleotides read TGTGCCAGCAGCCAAGAGGTGTCAAACACTTTTGGCTACACCTTC. It translates to CASSQEVSNTFGYTF.

The chain employs TRBV20-1 and TRBJ2-7; D may be TRBD2 (5 bases). The length of the CDR3 is 11 residues. Germline values: CDR1 DFQATT, CDR2 SNEGSKA (reference sequence). Trimming shortened V by 3 bases and J by 5 bases, and 8 bases separated the two germline ends. CDR3: CSASGRDEQYF. The CDR3, as DNA: TGCAGTGCTAGTGGGCGGGACGAGCAGTACTTC.

The gene calls are TRBV5-1 and TRBJ1-1, with D possibly being TRBD1 (5 bases). Germline V gene data show CDR1 as SGHRS and CDR2 as YFSETQ. CDR3 length: 15 residues. V lost 4 bases to trimming and J lost 4 bases, with 17 bases between them. The CDR3 reads CASSGTTGLGTEAFF. In DNA, the CDR3 is TGCGCCAGCAGCGGGACCACAGGCCTCGGCACTGAAGCTTTCTTT.

The sample holds one count of this clone. CDR3: CASGLVPIHSGNTIYF. The CDR3 coding sequence is TGTGCTAGTGGTTTGGTTCCCATACACTCTGGAAACACCATATATTTT. V and J are TRBV12-5 and TRBJ1-3; D gene uncertain. The CDR3 covers 16 residues. V gave up 0 bases and J gave up 0 bases, with 9 bases separating them. Germline V gene sequence: CDR1 LGHNT, CDR2 FRNRAP.

The chain carries TRBV7-2 and TRBJ1-2; D is unresolved. Germline-derived CDR1 and CDR2 are SGHTA and FQGNSA. The CDR3 has 13 amino acids. Trimming removed 5 bases at V and 4 bases at J, with 11 bases between. Here the CDR3 DNA reads TGTGCCAGCAGCACCCCTGTGGCCTATGGCTACACCTTC. Protein product: CASSTPVAYGYTF. Together with reference TRBV7-2 and TRBJ1-2, the CDR3 gives the full variable domain: GAGVSQSPSNKVTEKGKDVELRCDPISGHTALYWYRQSLGQGLEFLIYFQGNSAPDKSGLPSDRFSAERTGGSVSTLTIQRTQQEDSAVYLCASSTPVAYGYTFGSGTRLTVV.

This clone was counted between two and nine times. This chain connects TRBV4-1 to TRBJ2-3, with D possibly matching TRBD1 (6 bases). The V gene lost 0 bases and the J gene lost 9 bases, with 16 bases spanning the gap. Looked up from germline, CDR1 is MGHRA and CDR2 is YSYEKL. This CDR3 is built from 15 residues. The chain's CDR3 is CASSQDLSGGGTQYF. DNA of the CDR3: TGCGCCAGCAGCCAAGATCTCTCCGGTGGGGGCACGCAGTATTTT.

The V and J genes are TRBV5-4 and TRBJ1-2, with D tentatively TRBD1 (5 bases). The CDR3 is 16 residues long. Germline V gives CDR1 SGHNT, CDR2 YYREEE (reference sequence). The V gene lost 7 bases and the J gene lost 6 bases, with 25 bases spanning the gap. The CDR3 nucleotides read TGTGCCAGCTCCCCGGTGAGGGGCGCGAGGGAGGATGGCTACACCTTC. Translating it yields CASSPVRGAREDGYTF.

The chain couples TRBV7-2 to TRBJ1-3, with D uncertain. The germline V gene encodes CDR1 SGHTA and CDR2 FQGNSA. The CDR3 is 12 residues long. Trimming took off 5 bases at V and 4 bases at J, with 6 bases between the two ends. The CDR3 loop is CASSLQGNTIYF. DNA of the CDR3: TGTGCCAGCAGCCTACAGGGAAACACCATATATTTT.

The chain has TRBV6-1 and TRBJ1-4, with D unresolved. CDR3 length: 14 residues. V dropped 11 bases and J dropped 5 bases, with 18 bases sitting between them. Looked up from germline, CDR1 is MNHNS and CDR2 is SASEGT. The CDR3 protein is CASQRAELNEKLFF. CDR3 sequence (DNA): TGTGCCTCCCAAAGGGCAGAACTGAATGAAAAACTGTTTTTT.

There are a few counts of this clone. The rearrangement uses TRBV6-5 and TRBJ2-5, with D possibly matching TRBD1 (6 bases). Germline CDR1 MNHEY, CDR2 SVGAGI. Between the trimmed V and J ends, which lost 8 bases and 1 base, there was a span of 11 bases. CDR3 size: 13 residues. The CDR3 region has the DNA TGTGCCAGCTCGGGACACTTCCAAGAGACCCAGTACTTC. Translation gives CASSGHFQETQYF.

As DNA, the CDR3 is TGTGCCAGCCAGCTCACTGCGGGCAGGAGGGACTATGGCTACACCTTC. This sequence encodes CASQLTAGRRDYGYTF. The genes are TRBV18 and TRBJ1-2; D not resolved. CDR3 length: 16 residues. Germline V CDR1 and CDR2: KGHSH, LQKENI. V lost 8 bases and J lost 3, with 22 bases in between.

The chain recombines TRBV4-2 with TRBJ1-1, with TRBD1 matching 8 bases. Germline trimming cut 0 bases from V and 5 bases from J; bases unmatched to any gene: 8. This CDR3 has 16 residues. Germline CDR1 reads LGHNA; CDR2 reads YNFKEQ. CDR3 sequence reads: CASSQDVQGGRTEAFF. In DNA form, the CDR3 reads TGTGCCAGCAGCCAAGACGTACAGGGGGGCCGAACTGAAGCTTTCTTT.

A single count supports this clone. The chain employs TRBV30 and TRBJ2-2; 9 bases align to TRBD2. Unmatched junction bases numbered 9, after V lost 0 bases and J lost 1 base. The CDR3 runs 18 residues. CDR1 and CDR2 from the germline V gene are GTSNPN and SVGIG (reference sequence). CDR3 DNA: TGTGCCTGGAGTGTATGGAGGTTAGCGGGAGTGAACACCGGGGAGCTGTTTTTT. This sequence encodes CAWSVWRLAGVNTGELFF.

V gene TRBV5-4 combines with J gene TRBJ1-2; D is perhaps TRBD1 (6 bases). V lost 3 bases to trimming and J lost 6 bases, with 12 bases between them. The CDR3 is 13 residues long. Germline V CDR1 and CDR2: SGHNT, YYREEE (reference sequence). CDR3 nucleotides: TGTGCCAGCAGCTCTAGGGGGGCGGATGGCTACACCTTC. Translated, it gives CASSSRGADGYTF.

This sequence joins TRBV19 and TRBJ1-5; a possible D gene is TRBD1 (5 bases). Trimming removed 3 bases at V and 7 bases at J, with 16 bases between. This CDR3 contains 15 residues. Germline CDR1 and CDR2: LNHDA and SQIVND (reference sequence). The CDR3 DNA reads TGTGCCAGTAGTATTTGGGGAGGGGATAAGCAGCCCCAGCATTTT. Its translation: CASSIWGGDKQPQHF.

The genes are TRBV2 and TRBJ2-5; TRBD1 agrees at 7 bases. CDR1 and CDR2 (germline): SNHLY, FYNNEI. Germline trimming cut 8 bases from V and 5 bases from J; bases unmatched to any gene: 14. The CDR3 runs 15 residues. The CDR3 here is CASQRTGPKVETQYF. CDR3 nucleotide sequence: TGTGCCAGCCAACGGACAGGCCCCAAAGTGGAGACCCAGTACTTC.

J is TRBJ2-7 and V is TRBV6-5, with 8 bases identical to TRBD2. Germline values: CDR1 MNHEY, CDR2 SVGAGI. V lost 5 bases to trimming and J lost 3 bases; unmatched junction nucleotides: 6. This CDR3 comprises 14 residues. CDR3 loop: CASSPTREVYEQYF. The DNA for the CDR3 is TGTGCCAGCAGTCCTACGCGGGAGGTCTACGAGCAGTACTTC.

This chain connects TRBV10-3 to TRBJ2-1, with TRBD2 matching over 11 bases. CDR1 is ENHRY, CDR2 SYGVKD, per germline. The CDR3 runs 15 residues. V lost 5 bases, J lost 5 bases, and 5 bases stayed unmatched. CDR3 sequence: CAISLTSGRNNEQFF. The CDR3 bases are TGTGCCATCAGTCTTACTAGCGGGAGAAACAATGAGCAGTTCTTC.